This T cell receptor (beta chain) emerged from a study of breast tumors, draining lymph nodes, adjacent tissues. Germline CDR1 and CDR2: SNHLY and FYNNEI. V was clipped by 5 bases and J by 6 bases; unmatched bases: 13. The CDR3 is 17 amino acids. The lymph nodes were axillary draining lymph nodes from breast cancer patients. TCRdb re-derived calls from the multiplex PCR reads in MiXCR, one entry per CDR3 protein. The sample contains approximately 230,000 distinct CDR3 sequences, less than 35% of which appear only once. Sequencing was carried out using axillary lymph node tissue. The receptor's source is a female donor with breast cancer. Some clones in this sample may be carry-over from other donors' samples. The chain carries TRBV2 and TRBJ2-1, with 10 bases fitting TRBD2. CDR3 DNA: TGTGCCAGCAGTCAACGAGCGGGAGGGCCGTTCCCCAATGAGCAGTTCTTC. Its translation is CASSQRAGGPFPNEQFF. The full variable domain, with the rest looked up from reference TRBV2 and TRBJ2-1, is EPEVTQTPSHQVTQMGQEVILRCVPISNHLYFYWYRQILGQKVEFLVSFYNNEISEKSEIFDDQFSVERPDGSNFTLKIRSTKLEDSAMYFCASSQRAGGPFPNEQFFGPGTRLTVL.